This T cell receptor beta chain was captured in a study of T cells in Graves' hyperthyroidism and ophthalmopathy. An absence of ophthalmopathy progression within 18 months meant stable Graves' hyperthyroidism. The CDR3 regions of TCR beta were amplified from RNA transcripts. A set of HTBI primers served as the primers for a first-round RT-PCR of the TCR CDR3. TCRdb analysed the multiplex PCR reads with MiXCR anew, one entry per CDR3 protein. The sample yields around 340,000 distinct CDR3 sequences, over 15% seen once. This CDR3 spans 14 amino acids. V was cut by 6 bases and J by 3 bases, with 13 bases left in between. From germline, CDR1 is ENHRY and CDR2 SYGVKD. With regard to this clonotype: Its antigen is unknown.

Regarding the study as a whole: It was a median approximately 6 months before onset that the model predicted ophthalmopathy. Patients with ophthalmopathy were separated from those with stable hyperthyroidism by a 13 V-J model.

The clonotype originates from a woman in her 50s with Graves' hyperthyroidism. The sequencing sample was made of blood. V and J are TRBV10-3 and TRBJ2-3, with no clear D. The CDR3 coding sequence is TGTGCCATCAGAGCCGGAACCACAACAGATACGCAGTATTTT. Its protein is CAIRAGTTTDTQYF.